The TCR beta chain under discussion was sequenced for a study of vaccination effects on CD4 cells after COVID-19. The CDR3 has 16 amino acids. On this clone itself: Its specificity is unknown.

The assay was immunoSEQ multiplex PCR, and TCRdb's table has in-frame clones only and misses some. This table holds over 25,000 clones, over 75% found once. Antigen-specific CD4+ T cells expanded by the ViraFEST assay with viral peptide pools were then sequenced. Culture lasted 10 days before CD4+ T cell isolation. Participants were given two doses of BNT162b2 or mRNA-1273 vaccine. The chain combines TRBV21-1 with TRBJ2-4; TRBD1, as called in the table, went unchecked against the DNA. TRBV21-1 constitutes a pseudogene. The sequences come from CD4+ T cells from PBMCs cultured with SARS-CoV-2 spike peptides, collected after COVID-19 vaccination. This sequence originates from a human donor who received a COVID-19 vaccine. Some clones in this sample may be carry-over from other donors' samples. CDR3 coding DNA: TGTGCCAGCAGCAAAGAGGACAGGGGTTGCGAAAACATTCAGTACTTC. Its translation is CASSKEDRGCENIQYF.